This T cell receptor beta chain comes out of a study of blood T cell repertoires in COVID-19. Ages ranged from roughly 18 to 100 years, with residence in more than 20 US areas. V was trimmed by 1 base and J by 4 bases, leaving 19 bases between them. This CDR3 spans 17 amino acids. Germline CDR1 is LNHDA and CDR2 is SQIVND (reference sequence). Produced via immunoSEQ multiplex PCR; TCRdb's table is partial and in-frame only. The sample yields under 200,000 clones, about 91% seen once. The clonotype comes from a woman aged 18-35 years who had recovered from COVID-19. V usage is TRBV19 and J usage is TRBJ1-2; D is possibly TRBD1 (6 bases). The specimen sequenced was PBMCs or T cells enriched from blood (not recorded which). The CDR3 region is CASSIAAGGRRSYGYTF. CDR3 DNA: TGTGCCAGTAGTATAGCCGCCGGGGGGCGCAGGTCCTATGGCTACACCTTC.